This T cell receptor (beta chain) came from a study of T-cell reconstitution after alpha-beta-depleted transplantation in children. This clonotype was seen at least ten times. This CDR3 contains 14 residues. Trimming removed 5 bases at V and 1 base at J, with 12 bases between. CDR1 and CDR2 (germline): SGHRS, YFSETQ. Preparation of the TCRbeta library used unique molecular identifiers. TCRdb itself ran the PCR reads through MiXCR, one entry per CDR3 protein. This table holds some 590,000 distinct CDR3 sequences, about 10% found once. J is TRBJ2-5 and V is TRBV5-1; a possible D gene is TRBD1 (6 bases). The sequences come from PBMCs from the stem cell graft donor, collected from the stem cell graft. The sequence was collected from a human donor who donated a stem cell graft to a child with acute myeloid leukemia. CDR3 DNA sequence: TGCGCCAGCAGGCCCACAGGGTTCCAAGAGACCCAGTACTTC. Translated, it gives CASRPTGFQETQYF.